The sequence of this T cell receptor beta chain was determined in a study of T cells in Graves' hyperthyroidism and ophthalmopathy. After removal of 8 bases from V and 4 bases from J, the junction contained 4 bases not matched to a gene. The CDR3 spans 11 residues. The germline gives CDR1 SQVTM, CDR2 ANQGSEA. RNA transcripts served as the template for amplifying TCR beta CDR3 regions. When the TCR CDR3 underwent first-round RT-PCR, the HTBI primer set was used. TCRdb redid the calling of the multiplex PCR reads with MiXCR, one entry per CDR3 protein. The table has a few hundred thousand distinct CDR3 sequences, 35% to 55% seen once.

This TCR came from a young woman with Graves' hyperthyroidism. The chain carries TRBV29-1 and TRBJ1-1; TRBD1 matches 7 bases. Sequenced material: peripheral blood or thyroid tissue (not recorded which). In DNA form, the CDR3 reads TGCAGCCAAGGGACAGCCACTGAAGCTTTCTTT. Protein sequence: CSQGTATEAFF.